The clone carrying this TCR beta chain was seen a handful of times. Its specificity is unknown. Template switching by 5'RACE produced TCR cDNA, adding a universal primer site and UMIs. From the 5' RACE reads, TCRdb called clonotypes with MiXCR, one entry per CDR3 protein. The table has about 73,000 distinct CDR3 sequences, just under 8% seen once; the top ten hold roughly two fifths. The data derive from a study of T cells after yellow fever vaccination. Germline V lookup: CDR1 SGHRS, CDR2 YFSETQ. Trimming cost V 0 bases and J 8 bases, with 12 bases left between them. The CDR3 totals 14 residues. Points from the study as a whole: When the response was secondary, it was weaker but reached its peak faster, day 5 versus 15. In post-booster samples, most primary-vaccination clones reappeared (approximately 96% CD4, about 91% CD8). Relatively few clonotypes were ones that appeared in both CD4 and CD8 compartments.

J is TRBJ2-1 and V is TRBV5-1, with no clear D. This sequence was found in a man aged 25 to 40 who received the YFV17D yellow fever vaccine. Material: CD8+ T cells sorted from PBMCs, obtained on the day of the yellow fever booster vaccination. CDR3 in DNA: TGCGCCAGCAGCTTGGAGGTGGCATTGGATGAGCAGTTCTTC. The encoded protein is CASSLEVALDEQFF.